One sample yielded the 11 T cell receptor beta chains listed below, sequenced in a study of graft-versus-host responses after intestinal transplantation. Profiling relied on immunoSEQ multiplex PCR, and the TCRdb table lists in-frame clones only, not all of them. The sample lists some 39,000 clones, roughly 93% occurring once. The sequencing here drew on PBMCs, taken approximately 740 days after intestinal transplantation. These receptors were collected from a human patient who received an intestinal transplant, so some T cells may come from the graft donor.

The V and J genes are TRBV7-3 and TRBJ2-3; a weak D match, TRBD2 (6 bases). The CDR3 runs 15 residues. The germline gives CDR1 SGHTA, CDR2 FQGTGA. The germline V and J ends were trimmed by 2 bases and 2 bases, with 11 bases remaining between them. In nucleotides, the CDR3 is TGTGCCAGCAGCTTACAAGCTAGCGTCACAGATACGCAGTATTTT. Translated, it gives CASSLQASVTDTQYF.

This chain joins TRBV10-3 and TRBJ1-2; D remains ambiguous. V shed 2 bases and J shed 3 bases, with 10 bases lying between them. The germline CDR1 and CDR2 sequences are ENHRY and SYGVKD. This CDR3 has 14 amino acids. In DNA, the CDR3 is TGTGCCATCAGTGAGGTGGAGGGAGACTATGGCTACACCTTC. It encodes CAISEVEGDYGYTF.

The J gene is TRBJ2-7, the V gene TRBV7-3; D possibly corresponds to TRBD2 (6 bases). Germline CDR1 SGHTA, CDR2 FQGTGA. The V gene lost 1 base and the J gene lost 5 bases, with 12 bases spanning the gap. This CDR3 has 14 residues. This CDR3 reads CASSLSGRSDEQYF. The CDR3 coding sequence is TGTGCCAGCAGCTTAAGTGGGAGGAGCGACGAGCAGTACTTC.

This chain joins TRBV11-2 and TRBJ2-1; D is unresolved. Germline V gene data show CDR1 as SGHAT and CDR2 as FQNNGV. The CDR3 spans 17 residues. Trimming removed 2 bases from V and 1 base from J, with 15 bases in between. DNA for the CDR3: TGTGCCAGCAGCTTACGCTTCGATTGGGTATCCTACAATGAGCAGTTCTTC. Encoded protein: CASSLRFDWVSYNEQFF.

The chain couples TRBV18 to TRBJ1-2; D gene unclear. The CDR3 has 16 amino acids. The V end was cut by 3 bases, the J end by 0 bases, with 14 bases between. The germline gives CDR1 KGHSH, CDR2 LQKENI. The CDR3 region has the DNA TGTGCCAGCTCACCGGACGGGATGACTACTAACTATGGCTACACCTTC. Translated: CASSPDGMTTNYGYTF.

The rearrangement links TRBV6-1 to TRBJ1-5; no definite D call. Trimming took off 4 bases at V and 3 bases at J, with 13 bases between the two ends. The length of the CDR3 is 15 residues. Germline V gives CDR1 MNHNS, CDR2 SASEGT. DNA for the CDR3: TGTGCCAGCAGTGCCCTTGGACGGAACAATCAGCCCCAGCATTTT. Its protein is CASSALGRNNQPQHF.

V and J are TRBV6-4 and TRBJ2-1; 10 positions match TRBD2. Trimming removed 3 bases from V and 4 bases from J; junction bases left unmatched: 3. This CDR3 spans 15 amino acids. Germline lookup yields CDR1 MRHNA and CDR2 SNTAGT. CDR3 region: CASSEGLAEYNEQFF. Written as DNA, the CDR3 is TGTGCCAGCAGTGAAGGACTAGCGGAATACAATGAGCAGTTCTTC.

The chain employs TRBV9 and TRBJ1-1, with 9 nucleotides matching TRBD1. Per the germline V gene, CDR1 is SGDLS and CDR2 is YYNGEE. The CDR3 covers 16 residues. V was clipped by 4 bases and J by 1 base; unmatched bases: 8. CDR3 nucleotides: TGTGCCAGCAGCCCCGGACAGGGGTATAGGAACACTGAAGCTTTCTTT. Its protein product is CASSPGQGYRNTEAFF. Full variable domain (remainder filled in from reference TRBV9 and TRBJ1-1): DSGVTQTPKHLITATGQRVTLRCSPRSGDLSVYWYQQSLDQGLQFLIQYYNGEERAKGNILERFSAQQFPDLHSELNLSSLELGDSALYFCASSPGQGYRNTEAFFGQGTRLTVV.

The rearrangement joins TRBV7-6 to TRBJ2-3; TRBD2 matches at 9 bases. The CDR3 sequence is 16 residues long. The V gene's germline CDR1 is SGHVS and CDR2 FNYEAQ. The junction had 9 bases not matched to a gene; V was cut back by 5 bases and J by 3 bases. CDR3 bases: TGTGCCAGCAGCGTCGGGGGCGGGGGGGTTACAGATACGCAGTATTTT. It specifies CASSVGGGGVTDTQYF. Full variable domain (rest looked up from reference TRBV7-6 and TRBJ2-3): GAGVSQSPRYKVTKRGQDVALRCDPISGHVSLYWYRQALGQGPEFLTYFNYEAQQDKSGLPNDRFSAERPEGSISTLTIQRTEQRDSAMYRCASSVGGGGVTDTQYFGPGTRLTVL.

The rearrangement links TRBV6-7 to TRBJ1-1; D is uncertain. Being an ORF, TRBV6-7 has a function that is uncertain. Between the trimmed V and J ends, which lost 2 bases and 3 bases, there was a span of 4 bases. CDR3 size: 12 residues. CDR3 in DNA: TGTGCCAGCAGTTACATGGACACTGAAGCTTTCTTT. Its translation: CASSYMDTEAFF.

This clone has a handful of counts. The chain has TRBV29-1 and TRBJ1-1; D remains unclear. The CDR3 extends over 11 amino acids. Trimming left V 4 bases short and J 6 bases short, with 9 bases between. Germline V lookup: CDR1 SQVTM, CDR2 ANQGSEA. This CDR3 reads CSVGDPAEAFF. Written as DNA, the CDR3 is TGCAGCGTTGGGGATCCGGCTGAAGCTTTCTTT.